These 27 T cell receptor beta chains share one sample of origin, sequenced in a study of blood T cells in healthy people across ages. With a J-beta primer mix and a sample-barcoded 5' primer, a second PCR ran roughly 7 to 11 cycles. TCRdb itself ran the 5' RACE reads through MiXCR, one entry per CDR3 protein. The sample has around 800,000 distinct CDR3 sequences; approximately 24% are singletons. The sample also formed part of further work on T cells of mothers and their children.

Sample: blood. Receptor source: a boy between 5 and 17 years old in good health.

In its sample, this clonotype was seen a few times. The J gene is TRBJ2-5, the V gene TRBV29-1; 7 nucleotides line up with TRBD1. Germline V gene lookup returns CDR1 SQVTM and CDR2 ANQGSEA. The length of the CDR3 is 15 residues. The DNA of the CDR3 is TGCGGCGCTCAGCTCCGACAGGGAGTCGGAGAGACCCAGTACTTC. Its translation is CGAQLRQGVGETQYF.

The chain uses TRBV9 and TRBJ2-1; no definite D call. The V gene lost 0 bases and the J gene lost 1 base, with 11 bases spanning the gap. CDR1 SGDLS and CDR2 YYNGEE come from the germline V gene. The CDR3 consists of 16 residues. DNA of the CDR3: TGTGCCAGCAGCGTAGAAGGGTCCCTATCCTACAATGAGCAGTTCTTC. Translated, it gives CASSVEGSLSYNEQFF.

This chain connects TRBV10-3 to TRBJ2-1; perhaps TRBD1 as D (6 bases). V was cut by 6 bases and J by 9 bases, with 9 bases left in between. There are 11 residues in the CDR3. The V gene's germline CDR1 is ENHRY and CDR2 SYGVKD. Here the CDR3 reads CAISAGVEQFF. In DNA, the CDR3 is TGTGCCATCAGCGCAGGGGTTGAGCAGTTCTTC.

Notes on this clonotype: One junction end disagrees with the germline gene, perhaps due to a read error. The chain combines TRBV27 with TRBJ2-7; D may correspond to TRBD1 or TRBD2 (6 bases each). CDR1 is MNHEY, CDR2 SMNVEV, per germline (reference sequence). The CDR3 is made up of 13 amino acids. The CDR3 region has the DNA TGTGCCGGCAGTTTGACGGGGGCGGGCGAGCAGTACTTC. Translating gives CAGSLTGAGEQYF.

The V and J genes are TRBV2 and TRBJ2-4, with unresolved D. Trimming took off 6 bases at V and 1 base at J, with 10 bases between the two ends. The CDR3 covers 14 residues. Germline CDR1 is SNHLY and CDR2 is FYNNEI. The DNA for the CDR3 is TGTGCCAGCAGCCAGATGCTGGCCAAAAACATTCAGTACTTC. Encoded protein: CASSQMLAKNIQYF.

The chain couples TRBV12-3 or TRBV12-4 to TRBJ2-5; 7 bases align to TRBD2. V was pared by 7 bases and J by 4 bases, with 6 bases of the junction left unmatched. CDR3 size: 13 residues. The CDR3 nucleotides read TGTGCCAGCACCCGGGAGGATCTAGAGACCCAGTACTTC. This gives the protein CASTREDLETQYF.

This clonotype came up a few times. The CDR3 ends on some other residue instead of the conserved phenylalanine or tryptophan, so this is likely a read error. V is TRBV5-1 and J is TRBJ1-4; 7 positions agree with TRBD1. Per the germline V gene, CDR1 is SGHRS and CDR2 is YFSETQ. The CDR3 spans 16 residues. Trimming took 1 base from V and 0 from J; bases not matched to a gene: 3. For the CDR3, the DNA is TGCGCCAGCAGCTTGATCCAGGGGGCAACTAATGAAAAACTGTTTCTT. This encodes CASSLIQGATNEKLFL.

The chain has TRBV19 and TRBJ2-5; TRBD1 is a possible D gene (6 bases). Germline V gene lookup returns CDR1 LNHDA and CDR2 SQIVND (reference sequence). Trimming stripped 1 base from V and 4 bases from J, with 16 bases between. The length of the CDR3 is 16 residues. The CDR3 region is CASSIVPGARRETQYF. The CDR3 nucleotides are TGTGCCAGTAGTATAGTCCCAGGGGCCCGTCGAGAGACCCAGTACTTC.

This clonotype was recorded a few times. The V call is TRBV15, the J call TRBJ1-6; D is ambiguous. CDR1 and CDR2 (germline): LNHNV, YYDKDF (reference sequence). V lost 1 base and J lost 10, with 23 bases in between. The CDR3 is made up of 18 amino acids. CDR3 sequence: CATSRVPRETDLWSPLHF. CDR3 bases: TGTGCCACCAGCAGAGTCCCACGGGAGACGGACTTATGGTCACCCCTCCACTTT.

This clonotype was counted between two and nine times. The chain joins TRBV7-3 to TRBJ2-5, with D perhaps matching TRBD2 (6 bases). With the DNA end fitting TRBJ2-7 better, the J assignment may be wrong. The CDR3 is 14 amino acids. The germline V gene encodes CDR1 SGHTA and CDR2 FQGTGA. The DNA for the CDR3 is TGTGCCAGCAGCCCCGTATGGGGGAGGTACGAGCAGTACTTC. This translates into CASSPVWGRYEQYF.

V gene TRBV5-1 combines with J gene TRBJ2-1; 12 bases match TRBD2. In germline, CDR1 is SGHRS, CDR2 YFSETQ. The CDR3 is 17 amino acids. V lost 1 base to trimming and J lost 7 bases; unmatched junction nucleotides: 9. The CDR3 DNA sequence: TGCGCCAGCAGCTTGAGGGCTAGCGGGAGGGCCGAGAATGAGCAGTTCTTC. Its protein product is CASSLRASGRAENEQFF.

The genes are TRBV6-5 and TRBJ1-2; D possibly corresponds to TRBD1 (6 bases). Trimming cost V 4 bases and J 4 bases, with 19 bases left between them. CDR3 length: 16 residues. Germline lookup yields CDR1 MNHEY and CDR2 SVGAGI. CDR3 region: CASSFPLRGSGYGYTF. The CDR3 DNA follows: TGTGCCAGCAGTTTTCCTCTCAGGGGCTCGGGCTATGGCTACACCTTC.

This clonotype occurred a few times. V usage is TRBV11-2 and J usage is TRBJ2-2; D is ambiguous. The CDR3 is made up of 13 amino acids. CDR1 and CDR2 (germline): SGHAT, FQNNGV. V gave up 1 base and J gave up 7 bases, with 7 bases separating them. The CDR3: CASSLGRGGELFF. CDR3 coding DNA: TGTGCCAGCAGCTTAGGTCGCGGCGGGGAGCTGTTTTTT.

The chain recombines TRBV12-3 or TRBV12-4 with TRBJ1-3, with D tentatively TRBD1 (5 bases). This CDR3 is 14 amino acids long. Between the trimmed V and J ends, which lost 4 bases and 0 bases, there was a span of 7 bases. CDR3 residues: CASSSGFSGNTIYF. Written as DNA, the CDR3 is TGTGCCAGCAGTTCAGGGTTCTCTGGAAACACCATATATTTT.

The rearrangement uses TRBV15 and TRBJ1-2; TRBD1 aligns across 8 bases. V lost 3 bases to trimming and J lost 0 bases; unmatched junction nucleotides: 9. This CDR3 has 17 residues. Germline assignment: CDR1 LNHNV and CDR2 YYDKDF (reference sequence). CDR3 sequence: CATSRDRTGPTNYGYTF. Here the CDR3 DNA reads TGTGCCACCAGCAGGGATCGGACAGGGCCGACTAACTATGGCTACACCTTC.

Many counts were recorded for this clonotype. The V gene is TRBV4-1, the J gene TRBJ2-5; 7 bases match TRBD2. Germline V CDR1 and CDR2: MGHRA, YSYEKL. There are 19 residues in the CDR3. J gave up 1 base and V 3 bases, and 17 bases lay outside the gene matches. DNA of the CDR3: TGCGCCAGCAGCCACCCCGGCCTGAGGGGAGGGGCTGTCCAAGAGACCCAGTACTTC. Its protein is CASSHPGLRGGAVQETQYF.

This clonotype was seen a few times. The V gene is TRBV28, the J gene TRBJ2-2, with D possibly TRBD2 on 5 matching bases. Trimming removed 7 bases from V and 4 bases from J, with 22 bases in between. The CDR3 loop spans 17 amino acids. Germline values: CDR1 MDHEN, CDR2 SYDVKM. The CDR3 bases are TGTGCCAGCACTCTCCCCCAAGGGAGAGGGAGCACCGGGGAGCTGTTTTTT. This encodes CASTLPQGRGSTGELFF.

The chain combines TRBV5-6 with TRBJ2-5; 8 bases map to TRBD1. CDR3 length equals 14 residues. Looked up from germline, CDR1 is SGHDT and CDR2 is YYEEEE. V was clipped by 4 bases and J by 7 bases; unmatched bases: 9. The CDR3 DNA reads as TGTGCCAGCAGCCCGGGACAGGATTGGGGGACCCAGTACTTC. Translated: CASSPGQDWGTQYF.

This clonotype was counted only a few times. V usage is TRBV2 and J usage is TRBJ1-1; D call uncertain. Germline V gene data show CDR1 as SNHLY and CDR2 as FYNNEI. V was pared by 11 bases and J by 6 bases, with 10 bases between. The CDR3 length is 10 residues. CDR3 sequence: CASQVAEAFF. The DNA of the CDR3 is TGTGCCTCTCAGGTGGCTGAAGCTTTCTTT.

This rearrangement joins TRBV28 to TRBJ1-2; D is perhaps TRBD1 (5 bases). CDR1 is MDHEN, CDR2 SYDVKM, per germline. CDR3 length equals 14 residues. Trimming stripped 5 bases from V and 0 bases from J, with 10 bases between. The CDR3 region has the DNA TGTGCCAGCAGTGCGAGGGGTACTAACTATGGCTACACCTTC. This codes for CASSARGTNYGYTF.

The CDR3 reads CSVGTSGRSGELFF. The DNA of the CDR3 is TGCAGCGTTGGGACTAGCGGGAGGTCTGGGGAGCTGTTTTTT. J is TRBJ2-2 and V is TRBV29-1, with 14 bases aligning to TRBD2. J was trimmed by 8 bases and V by 4 bases; bases with no gene match: 3. CDR1 SQVTM and CDR2 ANQGSEA come from the germline V gene. This CDR3 contains 14 residues.

This clonotype was seen only a few times. The chain has TRBV27 and TRBJ2-4; 10 bases are shared with TRBD1. The CDR3 is 13 amino acids. Germline CDR1 MNHEY, CDR2 SMNVEV (reference sequence). The ends lost 5 bases at V and 8 bases at J; junction bases unmatched: 3. The CDR3 DNA follows: TGTGCCAGCAGTGGGGACAGGGGCCACATTCAGTACTTC. Protein sequence: CASSGDRGHIQYF.

This sequence joins TRBV7-2 and TRBJ2-7; TRBD1 might be the D (6 bases). Germline V gene sequence: CDR1 SGHTA, CDR2 FQGNSA. V lost 5 bases and J lost 7, with 15 bases in between. The length of the CDR3 is 13 residues. CDR3 in DNA: TGTGCCAGCAGCCCCAGGACAGCTAAAGAGCAGTACTTC. It codes for CASSPRTAKEQYF.

This clonotype came up many times. The chain recombines TRBV5-1 with TRBJ2-3; 7 bases are a match to TRBD2. V gave up 4 bases and J gave up 0 bases; unmatched junction bases: 2. The CDR3 length is 14 residues. Per the germline V gene, CDR1 is SGHRS and CDR2 is YFSETQ. The chain's CDR3 is CASSPGGSTDTQYF. The DNA of the CDR3 is TGCGCCAGCAGCCCCGGGGGGAGCACAGATACGCAGTATTTT.

The J gene is TRBJ2-5, the V gene TRBV10-2; D is undetermined. Germline assignment: CDR1 WSHSY and CDR2 SAAADI. The CDR3 sequence is 13 residues long. The ends were cut back, 4 bases at V and 5 bases at J, with 11 bases in the middle. In DNA form, the CDR3 reads TGCGCCAGCAGTGGGATAGAGTACGAGACCCAGTACTTC. Amino acid sequence: CASSGIEYETQYF.

As regards this clonotype: As the CDR3 is not closed by the conserved phenylalanine or tryptophan, this likely results from a read error. It is unclear where the CDR3 begins or ends on the DNA, so no DNA is shown, and the CDR3 is as TCRdb lists it. The chain has TRBV7-6 and TRBJ1-3; the table names TRBD1, a call not compared with the DNA. Termini included, the CDR3 measures 13 amino acids. CDR1 and CDR2 from the germline V gene are SGHVS and FNYEAQ. The CDR3 loop reads CASSSGQGDMATV.

This clonotype has ten or more counts. The rearrangement links TRBV6-2 or TRBV6-3 to TRBJ1-2; TRBD1 matches at 9 bases. The CDR3 extends over 12 amino acids. Per the germline V gene, CDR1 is MNHEY and CDR2 is SVGEGT. The V gene end was trimmed by 6 bases and the J gene end by 6 bases; junction bases not matched to a gene: 2. CDR3 DNA: TGTGCCAGCAGCTGGACAGGGGATGGCTACACCTTC. Protein sequence: CASSWTGDGYTF.